This T cell receptor (beta chain) derives from a study of T-cell memory formation after mild COVID-19. This clonotype has more than one count but fewer than ten. This CDR3 has 15 amino acids. V was shortened by 3 bases and J by 1 base, with 10 bases between the two germline ends. Germline values: CDR1 SGHRS, CDR2 YFSETQ. In TCRdb, the 5' RACE reads were re-called with MiXCR into one record per CDR3 protein. The data show 310,000 or so distinct CDR3 sequences, roughly 15% seen once. Sequencing was carried out using PBMCs or a T cell subset sorted from them (not recorded which). J is TRBJ2-2 and V is TRBV5-1; possible D gene TRBD1, 6 bases. The clonotype was recovered from a man younger than 35 who had mild COVID-19 (a few samples of this study predate the infection). Cell type and time point are not known. CDR3: CASSYGQRNTGELFF. CDR3 DNA sequence: TGCGCCAGCAGCTACGGACAGAGGAACACCGGGGAGCTGTTTTTT.